Listed below are T cell receptor beta chains from one sample, sequenced in a study of T cells after yellow fever vaccination. TCRdb re-called the 5' RACE reads through MiXCR, storing one row per CDR3 protein. The sample carries some 290,000 distinct CDR3 sequences, 9.5% to 12% recorded once. The source was CD4+ T cells sorted from PBMCs, collected 45 days after the yellow fever booster vaccination. Every receptor here comes from a man between 18 and 35 years old who received the YFV17D yellow fever vaccine. Both conserved end residues are part of each CDR3. A D gene is named only where the DNA matches it firmly. The listing skips clone size in some rows; elsewhere it reads once, few, many or a size class.

j_call v_call d_call clone_size cdr3_aa cdr3_nt
TRBJ1-1 TRBV11-2 . few CASSYSAARRMNTEAFF TGTGCCAGCAGCTATTCCGCCGCACGGAGGATGAACACTGAAGCTTTCTTT
TRBJ1-1 TRBV27 . . CASSHLGGEAFF TGTGCCAGCAGCCATCTCGGGGGTGAAGCTTTCTTT
TRBJ1-2 TRBV5-6 TRBD1 many CASSTQGIYGYTF TGTGCCAGCAGCACACAGGGGATCTATGGCTACACCTTC
TRBJ1-5 TRBV7-9 TRBD1 few CASSLAETGKVYSNQPQHF TGTGCCAGCAGCTTAGCGGAGACAGGGAAGGTATATAGCAATCAGCCCCAGCATTTT
TRBJ2-3 TRBV5-1 . . CASSDYSWGEATDTQYF TGCGCCAGCAGCGATTATAGCTGGGGGGAGGCGACAGATACGCAGTATTTT
TRBJ2-3 TRBV7-9 . . CASSLLGGWKPTDTQYF TGTGCCAGCAGCTTACTCGGAGGCTGGAAACCCACAGATACGCAGTATTTT
TRBJ1-2 TRBV6-2/TRBV6-3 . . CASSTVGGGGYTF TGTGCCAGCAGCACCGTAGGAGGCGGAGGCTACACCTTC
TRBJ2-3 TRBV2 TRBD1 . CASSSHRGSGTDTQYF TGTGCCAGCAGTTCTCACAGGGGTTCGGGCACAGATACGCAGTATTTT
TRBJ1-1 TRBV20-1 . . CSARVPGTTEAFF TGCAGTGCTAGAGTCCCGGGGACCACTGAAGCTTTCTTT
TRBJ1-4 TRBV7-2 . . CASSPRTGADEKLFF TGTGCCAGCAGCCCCCGTACGGGAGCCGATGAAAAACTGTTTTTT
TRBJ1-4 TRBV4-3 . few CASSPTSGFEKLFF TGCGCCAGCAGCCCCACCTCAGGATTCGAAAAACTGTTTTTT